The rows below give T cell receptor beta chains drawn from one sample of a study of CD8 T cells in ankylosing spondylitis. One entry per CDR3 protein results from TCRdb running MiXCR on the 5' RACE reads. The table shows some 220,000 distinct CDR3 sequences, with 7% to 8% occurring only once. Material for sequencing was blood, either unsorted or a sorted T cell fraction (not recorded which). All receptors come from a male donor with ankylosing spondylitis. CDR3s include the opening cysteine and the closing phenylalanine or tryptophan. The D gene is left open where the match is weak. Clone size is given for some rows only: seen once, a few or many times, or a class if the clone is expanded.

>NA|TRBV5-4|12|many|TRBJ2-7
TGTGCCAGCAGCCGCGTTGGGGACGAGCAGTACTTC
CASSRVGDEQYF
>NA|TRBV6-1|14|many|TRBJ1-2
TGTGCCAGCAGCCCACAGGGACTTGGCTATGGCTACACCTTC
CASSPQGLGYGYTF
>NA|TRBV3-1|14|many|TRBJ2-7
TGTGCCAGCAGCCCATGGGGCTCCAGGGGCGAGCAGTACTTC
CASSPWGSRGEQYF
>NA|TRBV6-5|15|many|TRBJ2-7
TGTGCCAGCAGTTACTCGGCAGGGTGGACCTACGAGCAGTACTTC
CASSYSAGWTYEQYF
>NA|TRBV11-2|17|many|TRBJ1-2
TGTGCCAGCAGCTATACAGTAACTGAGCGGAGACACTATGGCTACACCTTC
CASSYTVTERRHYGYTF
>NA|TRBV7-9|14|many|TRBJ2-7
TGTGCCAGCAGCTCACCGGGACTTGACTACGAGCAGTACTTC
CASSSPGLDYEQYF
>NA|TRBV7-6|13|many|TRBJ2-5
TGTGCCAGCAGCTTAGAAGAGGGCGAGACCCAGTACTTC
CASSLEEGETQYF
>NA|TRBV12-3/TRBV12-4|15|many|TRBJ2-3
TGTGCCAGCAGTTCTAGGACGGATTACACAGATACGCAGTATTTT
CASSSRTDYTDTQYF
>NA|TRBV10-3|17|many|TRBJ2-5
TGTGCCATCAGTGACCCCGGGACTCCCCGGGGCCAAGAGACCCAGTACTTC
CAISDPGTPRGQETQYF
>TRBD2|TRBV6-1|14|NA|TRBJ2-1
TGTGCCAGCAGGGGACTAGCGGGAGGGGGTGAGCAGTTCTTC
CASRGLAGGGEQFF
>TRBD1|TRBV6-5|16|many|TRBJ1-2
TGTGCCAGCAGTTACTTACCGGGACAGGTTTCCTATGGCTACACCTTC
CASSYLPGQVSYGYTF
>NA|TRBV19|13|NA|TRBJ2-2
TGTGCCAGTAAACTTTGGGTAACCGGGGAGCTGTTTTTT
CASKLWVTGELFF
>NA|TRBV4-3|13|NA|TRBJ1-2
TGCGCCAGCAGCCAAGATCGCGAGGGTGGCTACACCTTC
CASSQDREGGYTF
>NA|TRBV20-1|13|many|TRBJ1-5
TGCAGTGCTAGTGGGCGAAACAATCAGCCCCAGCATTTT
CSASGRNNQPQHF
>NA|TRBV5-6|14|many|TRBJ1-1
TGTGCCAGCAGCTTTGGCCCTCCCGACACTGAAGCTTTCTTT
CASSFGPPDTEAFF
>NA|TRBV6-5|14|many|TRBJ1-5
TGTGCCAGCAGTTCCCCCAGGGTCCTTCAGCCCCAGCATTTT
CASSSPRVLQPQHF
>NA|TRBV6-2/TRBV6-3|15|many|TRBJ2-7
TGTGCCAGCAGTCACCGGGACAACCCTTCGAACGAGCAGTACTTC
CASSHRDNPSNEQYF
>NA|TRBV7-9|15|NA|TRBJ2-1
TGTGCCAGCAGCTTAGGTTGGGGGCCTTACAATGAGCAGTTCTTC
CASSLGWGPYNEQFF
>TRBD2|TRBV28|16|many|TRBJ2-5
TGTGCCAGCAGCGAACTAGCGGGAGGGCCGGGGGAGACCCAGTACTTC
CASSELAGGPGETQYF
>NA|TRBV20-1|14|many|TRBJ2-1
TGCAGTGCTACTAGCGCGTTCACCTACAATGAGCAGTTCTTC
CSATSAFTYNEQFF
>NA|TRBV11-1|16|NA|TRBJ2-3
TGTGCCAGCAGCTTATCTTCAGGGGCTAGCACAGATACGCAGTATTTT
CASSLSSGASTDTQYF
>TRBD2|TRBV25-1|15|many|TRBJ2-1
TGTGCCAGCAGTTCCGGCGGGAGTTCCTACAATGAGCAGTTCTTC
CASSSGGSSYNEQFF
>NA|TRBV20-1|15|few|TRBJ2-6
TGCAGTGCTAGAGTCCCCCTGGCGGGGGCCAACGTCCTGACTTTC
CSARVPLAGANVLTF
>TRBD1|TRBV10-1|15|once|TRBJ2-2
TGCGCCAGCAGTGAAAACAGGGGGTCGGCCGGGGAGCTGTTTTTT
CASSENRGSAGELFF
>NA|TRBV7-9|14|many|TRBJ1-1
TGTGCCAGCAGCTTCCATCGATCGAACACTGAAGCTTTCTTT
CASSFHRSNTEAFF
>NA|TRBV7-9|16|many|TRBJ1-2
TGTGCCAGCAGCTTAGCGCCGGGAGCCGAAAACTATGGCTACACCTTC
CASSLAPGAENYGYTF
>NA|TRBV6-1|12|many|TRBJ1-2
TGTGCCAGTGATGAGAGCCCCTATGGCTACACCTTC
CASDESPYGYTF
>NA|TRBV21-1|18|many|TRBJ2-5
TGTGCCAGCAGCATACAGGGAGGACAGGGGGCCTACCAAGAGACCCAGTACTTC
CASSIQGGQGAYQETQYF
>NA|TRBV3-1|16|few|TRBJ2-7
TGTGCCAGCAGCCACAACAGAGGACAGTCGCCCTACGAGCAGTACTTC
CASSHNRGQSPYEQYF
>TRBD1|TRBV5-1|15|few|TRBJ2-2
TGCGCCAGCACTGAAGACCGACAGGGGATACGGGAGCTGTTTTTT
CASTEDRQGIRELFF
>TRBD2|TRBV29-1|16|many|TRBJ2-3
TGCAGCGTGTCGGGGGAAAGCGGGAGGGCCCCAGATACGCAGTATTTT
CSVSGESGRAPDTQYF
>NA|TRBV11-1|14|NA|TRBJ2-1
TGTGCCAGCAGCTACTTCGAGGGCCCGAATGAGCAGTTCTTC
CASSYFEGPNEQFF
>TRBD2|TRBV7-8|18|many|TRBJ2-3
TGTGCCAGCAGCTTAGGTCCGCGGGGGGGGCCCTACACAGATACGCAGTATTTT
CASSLGPRGGPYTDTQYF
>NA|TRBV14|15|many|TRBJ2-5
TGTGCCAGCAGCCACAGACAGGCGTTACAAGAGACCCAGTACTTC
CASSHRQALQETQYF
>NA|TRBV10-3|18|many|TRBJ2-2
TGTGCCACCCTACCGTTGACAGTCTTTCAAGCGAACACCGGGGAGCTGTTTTTT
CATLPLTVFQANTGELFF
>NA|TRBV6-1|16|many|TRBJ1-5
TGTGCCAGCAGTGAATTAGGGCCCCCGGATGGGCAGCCCCAGCATTTT
CASSELGPPDGQPQHF